This T cell receptor (beta chain) was obtained from a study of T cells in Graves' hyperthyroidism and ophthalmopathy. General study results and limits: Classification by a 13 V-J model distinguished ophthalmopathy from stable hyperthyroidism. The model predicted ophthalmopathy a median around 6 months before onset. Blood also contained most expanded thyroid clonotypes above 0.001.

RNA transcripts provided the source from which TCR beta CDR3 regions were amplified. TCR CDR3 underwent first-round RT-PCR with the HTBI primer set. TCRdb passed the multiplex PCR reads through MiXCR, listing each CDR3 protein once. Of hundreds of thousands of distinct CDR3 sequences in the sample, 45% were seen once. Exclusion of patients followed from uncontrolled infection, other autoimmune disease, pregnancy or lactation. Trimming at V came to 3 bases and at J to 2 bases, leaving 4 bases not matched to a gene. CDR1 is SGDLS and CDR2 is YYNGEE in the germline V gene. This CDR3 contains 14 residues. This clonotype was recorded at least ten times. The antigen remains undetermined.

The clonotype was recovered from an adult man with Graves' disease, either hyperthyroidism or ophthalmopathy (not recorded which). The V gene is TRBV9, the J gene TRBJ2-7; 8 nucleotides match TRBD1. The sample was peripheral blood or thyroid tissue (not recorded which). The CDR3 nucleotides are TGTGCCAGCAGCGGGTGGGACAGGCCCTACGAGCAGTACTTC. Its translation: CASSGWDRPYEQYF.